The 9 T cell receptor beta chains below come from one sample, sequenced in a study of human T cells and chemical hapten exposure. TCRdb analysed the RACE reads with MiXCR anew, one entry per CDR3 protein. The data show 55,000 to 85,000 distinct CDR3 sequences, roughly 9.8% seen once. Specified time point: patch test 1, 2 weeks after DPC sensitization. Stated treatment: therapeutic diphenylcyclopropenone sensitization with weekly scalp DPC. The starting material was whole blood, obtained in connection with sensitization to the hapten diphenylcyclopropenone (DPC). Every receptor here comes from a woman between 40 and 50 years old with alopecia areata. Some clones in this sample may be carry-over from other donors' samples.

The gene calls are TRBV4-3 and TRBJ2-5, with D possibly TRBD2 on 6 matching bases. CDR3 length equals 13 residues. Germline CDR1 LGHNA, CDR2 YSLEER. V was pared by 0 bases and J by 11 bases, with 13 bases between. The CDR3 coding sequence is TGCGCCAGCAGCCAAGATAAATCCCGGGGGCAGTACTTC. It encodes CASSQDKSRGQYF.

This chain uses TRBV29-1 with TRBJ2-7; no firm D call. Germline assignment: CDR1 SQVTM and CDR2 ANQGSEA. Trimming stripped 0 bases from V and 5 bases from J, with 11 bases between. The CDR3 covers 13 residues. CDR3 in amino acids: CSVEDEPYDEQYF. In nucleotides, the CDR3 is TGCAGCGTTGAAGACGAGCCCTACGACGAGCAGTACTTC.

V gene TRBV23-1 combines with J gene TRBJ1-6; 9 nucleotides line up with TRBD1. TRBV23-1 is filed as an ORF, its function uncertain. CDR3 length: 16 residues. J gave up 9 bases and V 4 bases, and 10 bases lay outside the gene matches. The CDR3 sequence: CASSPTLRDRASPLHF. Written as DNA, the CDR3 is TGCGCCAGCAGTCCCACCCTCCGGGACAGGGCTTCACCCCTCCACTTT.

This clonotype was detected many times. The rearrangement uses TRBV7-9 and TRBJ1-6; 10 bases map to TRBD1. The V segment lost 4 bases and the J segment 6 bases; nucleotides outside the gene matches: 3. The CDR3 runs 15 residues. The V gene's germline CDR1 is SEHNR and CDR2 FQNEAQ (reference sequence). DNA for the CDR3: TGTGCCAGCAGCTCCGGGACAGGGGTTAATTCACCCCTCCACTTT. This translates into CASSSGTGVNSPLHF.

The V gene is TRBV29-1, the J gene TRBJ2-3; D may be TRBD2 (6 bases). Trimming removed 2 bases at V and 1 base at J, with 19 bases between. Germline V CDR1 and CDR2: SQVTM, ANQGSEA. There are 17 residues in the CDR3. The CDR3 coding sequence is TGCAGCGTTGAATTAGCCTACGGGAGATATGGCACAGATACGCAGTATTTT. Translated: CSVELAYGRYGTDTQYF.

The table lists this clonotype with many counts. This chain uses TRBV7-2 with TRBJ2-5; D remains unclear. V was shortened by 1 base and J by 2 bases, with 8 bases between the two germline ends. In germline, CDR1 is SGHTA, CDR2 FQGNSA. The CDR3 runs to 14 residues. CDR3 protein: CASSLGALQETQYF. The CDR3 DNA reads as TGTGCCAGCAGCTTAGGGGCCCTGCAAGAGACCCAGTACTTC.

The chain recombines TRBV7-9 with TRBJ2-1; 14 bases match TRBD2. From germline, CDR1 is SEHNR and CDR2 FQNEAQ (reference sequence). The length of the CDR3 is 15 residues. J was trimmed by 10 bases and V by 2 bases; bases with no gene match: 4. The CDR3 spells CASSLSGLAGGEQFF. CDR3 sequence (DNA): TGTGCCAGCAGCTTAAGTGGACTAGCGGGGGGCGAGCAGTTCTTC. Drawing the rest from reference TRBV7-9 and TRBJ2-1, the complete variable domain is DTGVSQNPRHKITKRGQNVTFRCDPISEHNRLYWYRQTLGQGPEFLTYFQNEAQLEKSRLLSDRFSAERPKGSFSTLEIQRTEQGDSAMYLCASSLSGLAGGEQFFGPGTRLTVL.

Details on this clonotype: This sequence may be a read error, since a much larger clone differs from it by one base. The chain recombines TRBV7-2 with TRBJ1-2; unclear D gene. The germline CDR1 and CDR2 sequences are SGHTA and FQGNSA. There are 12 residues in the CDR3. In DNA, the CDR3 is TGTGCCAGCAGCTTGGTTACCTATGGCTTCACCTTC. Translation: CASSLVTYGFTF.

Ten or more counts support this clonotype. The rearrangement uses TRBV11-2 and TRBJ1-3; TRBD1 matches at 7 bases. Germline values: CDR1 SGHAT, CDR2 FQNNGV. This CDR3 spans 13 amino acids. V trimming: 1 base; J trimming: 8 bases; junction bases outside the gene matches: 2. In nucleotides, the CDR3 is TGTGCCAGCAGCTTAGTCCAGGGGGACACCATATATTTT. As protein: CASSLVQGDTIYF.